This T cell receptor beta chain was sequenced during a study of shared clonotypes between healthy human individuals. Study-wide points: Naive subsets generally had larger estimated richness than memory subsets. The generation probabilities recorded for non-shared clonotypes fell below those of clonotypes shared by all four donors.

Points on this clone: Its antigen is undetermined.

Cells designated naive CD8 were CD45RO-negative and were positively selected for CCR7, with terminally differentiated effector memory CD45RA+ cells excluded. The material for each subset, its genomic DNA, was split evenly across several immunoSEQ plates. The assay was immunoSEQ multiplex PCR, and TCRdb's table has in-frame clones only and misses some. The sample lists roughly 2.1 million clones, 93% occurring once. Trimming removed 1 base from V and 5 bases from J, with 10 bases in between. Germline values: CDR1 SGDLS, CDR2 YYNGEE. This CDR3 contains 14 residues. This sequence originates from a man aged 18-30 years in good health. Some clones in this sample may be carry-over from other donors' samples. Material: naive CD8+ T cells from PBMCs. V gene TRBV9 combines with J gene TRBJ2-1; the D gene is possibly TRBD2 (6 bases). The DNA for the CDR3 is TGTGCCAGCAGCGTACCGGGACTCCACAATGAGCAGTTCTTC. This sequence encodes CASSVPGLHNEQFF.